The TCR beta chain under discussion was sequenced for a study of blood T cell repertoires in COVID-19. Looking at the study overall: Sites in the United States, Italy and Spain provided acute and convalescent COVID-19 samples. T cells, B-cell-depleted T cells, or PBMCs provided the cDNA or gDNA that served as material.

As handled by the study authors: Reference gene primer amplification gave nucleated cell count estimates. Using immunoSEQ multiplex PCR, the repertoire was profiled, and TCRdb retains in-frame clones only, with some absent. For V, J and clone size, that table is used; D and trimming come from the DNA. Found here are about 310,000 clones, around 87% of them singletons; the top ten hold 1%. Germline CDR1 reads MNHEY; CDR2 reads SMNVEV (reference sequence). V shed 2 bases and J shed 7 bases, with 12 bases lying between them. The CDR3 contains 15 residues. The source is a man aged 50 or older with active or convalescent COVID-19. Sequenced sample: peripheral blood. The chain combines TRBV27 with TRBJ1-6; possible D gene TRBD1, 5 bases. CDR3 in amino acids: CASSLGQGGNSPLHF. Here the CDR3 DNA reads TGTGCCAGCAGTTTAGGACAAGGTGGGAATTCACCCCTCCACTTT.